This TCR beta chain was sequenced in a study of T cells after yellow fever vaccination. One entry per CDR3 protein results from TCRdb running MiXCR on the 5' RACE reads. Of 200,000 to 300,000 distinct CDR3 sequences in the sample, 10% to 15% are singletons; the top ten hold roughly 0.5%. Study outcomes and limitations: Contaminants from the bulk population, in the form of abundant clonotypes, could be found in FACS-sorted repertoires. Clonotypes shared by both compartments, CD4 and CD8, made up a small share.

This clonotype has a handful of counts. Its specificity is unknown. Germline assignment: CDR1 MDHEN and CDR2 SYDVKM. The V gene end was trimmed by 5 bases and the J gene end by 5 bases; junction bases not matched to a gene: 12. The CDR3 spans 15 residues. The specimen was CD4+ T cells sorted from PBMCs, collected 45 days after the yellow fever booster vaccination. This receptor was identified in a man under 40 who received the YFV17D yellow fever vaccine. The rearrangement joins TRBV28 to TRBJ2-7; 7 nucleotides agree with TRBD1. CDR3 sequence reads: CASSRPRQGFHEQYF. CDR3 nucleotide sequence: TGTGCCAGCAGTCGTCCGAGACAGGGTTTCCACGAGCAGTACTTC.